The T cell receptor beta chain described here comes from a study of control samples from healthy donors and cancer patients. Clones were sequenced by immunoSEQ multiplex PCR, and TCRdb holds only the in-frame ones, with some missing. The data contain 85,000 to 95,000 clones, 80% to 95% of them singletons. From germline, CDR1 is GTSNPN and CDR2 SVGIG (reference sequence). The germline V and J ends were trimmed by 3 bases and 5 bases, with 14 bases remaining between them. The CDR3 extends over 15 amino acids. What was sequenced was blood. The chain couples TRBV30 to TRBJ1-6; D unresolved. The TCR was taken from a woman aged 25-40 years in good health. The CDR3: CAWRGRVSDNSPLHF. As DNA, the CDR3 is TGTGCCTGGAGGGGGAGGGTGTCTGATAATTCACCCCTCCACTTT.